A few counts support the clone carrying this T cell receptor beta chain. The antigen is not known. This entry is derived from a study of vaccination and CD4 T cells after COVID-19. Study at large: Stimulation of the cells used overlapping spike peptide pools from SARS-CoV-2 and from the common cold coronaviruses HCoV-NL63, HCoV-OC43 and HCoV-229E.

Oncomine TCR Beta short-read sequencing was applied to DNA from cultured CD4+ T cells. One entry per CDR3 protein, called by TCRdb with MiXCR from the PCR reads. Among about 19,000 distinct CDR3 sequences listed, about 40% were seen once. Treatment meaning: roughly 11-day PBMC culture with coronavirus spike peptide pools or control peptides (ViraFEST assay). The culture of roughly 2 million PBMCs per well included 9.5 to 10 IU/ml IL-2 and roughly 10 ug/ml peptide pools. The sample here was CD4+ T cells from blood, cultured in vitro, taken after SARS-CoV-2 vaccination. This TCR came from a human donor who had recovered from COVID-19.

CDR3 sequence: CASSLWVASGVSTDTQYF. CDR3 in DNA: TGTGCCAGCAGCTTATGGGTGGCTAGCGGGGTTAGCACAGATACGCAGTATTTT. V usage is TRBV7-2 and J usage is TRBJ2-3; 9 bases agree with TRBD2. Germline lookup yields CDR1 SGHTA and CDR2 FQGNSA. Losses at the gene ends were 2 bases for V and 0 bases for J; bases not matched to a gene: 9. CDR3 length: 18 amino acids.